These 12 T cell receptor beta chains came from one sample sequenced in a study of Ad26.COV2.S vaccination and SARS-CoV-2 variants. Regarding treatment: around 19 received Ad26.COV2.S at low or high dose, single or two shots; roughly five received placebo; per-sample allocation not given. Material that was analyzed had been drawn on day 63 after the first vaccine or placebo injection. Here immunoSEQ multiplex PCR was the method, and the copy in TCRdb shows in-frame clones only, minus some. Of about 320,000 clones in the sample, roughly 86% were seen once. The source material was peripheral blood, sampled in a trial of Ad26.COV2.S vaccine versus placebo. The receptors were gathered from a person between 18 and 65 years old who received the Ad26.COV2.S COVID-19 vaccine or a placebo.

With respect to this clone: With a much larger clone just one base away, this may be a read error. The same CDR3 arises from other DNA sequences in this sample as well. The rearrangement joins TRBV7-2 to TRBJ2-2; the D is unclear. Per germline, CDR1 SGHTA and CDR2 FQGNSA. V lost 4 bases and J lost 3, with 3 bases in between. The CDR3 is 12 residues long. The CDR3 loop is CASSSDTGELFF. The CDR3 DNA follows: TGTGCCAGCAGCTCCGACACCGGGGAGCTGTTTTTT.

The chain is built from TRBV5-1 and TRBJ1-1; D is undetermined. The CDR3 is made up of 14 amino acids. The V gene's germline CDR1 is SGHRS and CDR2 YFSETQ. Deletions cut 4 bases from V and 1 base from J, with 11 bases between. The CDR3 DNA reads TGCGCCAGCAGCCTGAGGGCAGCGAACACTGAAGCTTTCTTT. Translation: CASSLRAANTEAFF.

The CDR3 DNA reads TGCGCCAGCAGCTTCGCCGGGACAGGGAATTTCTACGAGCAGTACTTC. This codes for CASSFAGTGNFYEQYF. V gene TRBV5-1 combines with J gene TRBJ2-7; TRBD1 agrees at 9 bases. The germline V gene has CDR1 SGHRS and CDR2 YFSETQ. The CDR3 spans 16 residues. J was trimmed by 3 bases and V by 2 bases; bases with no gene match: 9.

CDR3 loop: CASSEDFYNEQFF. Written as DNA, the CDR3 is TGCGCCAGCAGTGAGGACTTCTACAATGAGCAGTTCTTC. The V and J genes are TRBV10-2 and TRBJ2-1; D ambiguous. V shed 2 bases and J shed 3 bases, with 5 bases lying between them. CDR3 length: 13 residues. In germline, CDR1 is WSHSY, CDR2 SAAADI.

CDR3 bases: TGTGCCAGCAGCTTCGGAGATACGCAGTATTTT. Its translation is CASSFGDTQYF. V and J are TRBV7-3 and TRBJ2-3; D call uncertain. The germline gives CDR1 SGHTA, CDR2 FQGTGA. This CDR3 is built from 11 residues. V shed 3 bases and J shed 5 bases, with 3 bases lying between them.

The chain combines TRBV14 with TRBJ2-1, with 16 bases identical to TRBD2. This CDR3 has 20 residues. CDR1 and CDR2 (germline): SGHDN, FVKESK. The junction had 6 bases not matched to a gene; V was cut back by 0 bases and J by 1 base. CDR3 sequence reads: CASSQEGLAGGQWSYNEQFF. Here the CDR3 DNA reads TGTGCCAGCAGCCAAGAGGGACTAGCGGGGGGGCAGTGGTCCTACAATGAGCAGTTCTTC.

This sequence joins TRBV6-6 and TRBJ1-1; D gene unclear. Trimming shortened V by 1 base and J by 1 base, and 7 bases separated the two germline ends. The length of the CDR3 is 14 residues. Germline CDR1 and CDR2: MNHNY and SVGAGI (reference sequence). Here the CDR3 reads CASSYLKENTEAFF. The CDR3 DNA reads TGTGCCAGCAGTTACTTAAAGGAGAACACTGAAGCTTTCTTT.

This clone has only one observation. The chain has TRBV4-3 and TRBJ2-1; D is unresolved. The length of the CDR3 is 15 residues. Germline loops: CDR1 LGHNA, CDR2 YSLEER. Trimming left V 1 base short and J 4 bases short, with 11 bases between. CDR3 residues: CASSQGFGDYNEQFF. DNA of the CDR3: TGCGCCAGCAGCCAAGGGTTTGGGGATTACAATGAGCAGTTCTTC.

V is TRBV19 and J is TRBJ1-5, with 9 bases aligning to TRBD1. The germline V gene encodes CDR1 LNHDA and CDR2 SQIVND (reference sequence). This CDR3 is 15 amino acids long. The J segment lost 4 bases and the V segment lost 0 bases, leaving 1 base of the junction unmatched. CDR3 residues: CASSIEGQGNQPQHF. CDR3 bases: TGTGCCAGTAGTATAGAAGGACAGGGGAATCAGCCCCAGCATTTT.

The table lists this clone with a count of one. The chain links TRBV4-3 to TRBJ2-3; D is perhaps TRBD2 (6 bases). CDR3 length equals 16 residues. CDR1 and CDR2 (germline): LGHNA, YSLEER. Trimming stripped 0 bases from V and 0 bases from J, with 10 bases between. This CDR3 reads CASSQDGGSSTDTQYF. The CDR3 coding sequence is TGCGCCAGCAGCCAAGATGGGGGGAGCAGCACAGATACGCAGTATTTT.

This clone showed up just once. The chain joins TRBV5-1 to TRBJ1-2; D possibly corresponds to TRBD1 (5 bases). Trimming took 2 bases from V and 0 from J, leaving 11 bases between them. CDR1 is SGHRS, CDR2 YFSETQ, per germline. The CDR3 extends over 15 amino acids. The CDR3 DNA sequence: TGCGCCAGCAGCTTTACAGGATCCCCTAACTATGGCTACACCTTC. Translation gives CASSFTGSPNYGYTF.

V usage is TRBV19 and J usage is TRBJ1-1; 7 nucleotides agree with TRBD1. J was trimmed by 4 bases and V by 3 bases; bases with no gene match: 11. The V gene's germline CDR1 is LNHDA and CDR2 SQIVND (reference sequence). The CDR3 covers 16 residues. The CDR3 coding sequence is TGTGCCAGTAGTATGGGTCCGAGGACAGGACGCACTGAAGCTTTCTTT. Translating it yields CASSMGPRTGRTEAFF. The variable domain in full, with the rest retrieved from reference TRBV19 and TRBJ1-1, is DGGITQSPKYLFRKEGQNVTLSCEQNLNHDAMYWYRQDPGQGLRLIYYSQIVNDFQKGDIAEGYSVSREKKESFPLTVTSAQKNPTAFYLCASSMGPRTGRTEAFFGQGTRLTVV.